The text below deals with one TCR beta chain. The J segment lost 3 bases and the V segment lost 2 bases, leaving 7 bases of the junction unmatched. From germline, CDR1 is SGHTA and CDR2 FQGNSA. The CDR3 spans 16 residues. TCRdb fed the 5' RACE reads into MiXCR, producing one record per CDR3 protein. The sample includes about 560,000 distinct CDR3 sequences, about a sixth of them seen just once. These data originate in a study of T-cell memory formation after mild COVID-19. Background on the study: For the most part, TCR clusters were specific to one donor.

The J gene is TRBJ2-3, the V gene TRBV7-2; TRBD2 matches at 8 bases. The receptor comes from an adult woman who had mild COVID-19 (a few samples of this study predate the infection). Cell type and time point are not known. Sequenced material: PBMCs or a T cell subset sorted from them (not recorded which). The CDR3 sequence is CASSLSRASGTDTQYF. CDR3 nucleotide sequence: TGTGCCAGCAGCTTATCTAGGGCTAGCGGGACAGATACGCAGTATTTT.